This T cell receptor beta chain appears in the sequencing data of a study of cytomegalovirus exposure and HLA in healthy donors. Primers included in the PCR were 60 Vbeta and 13 Jbeta primers. Repertoires were generated with immunoSEQ multiplex PCR, while TCRdb's copy carries only in-frame clones and drops some. The sample lists about 88,000 clones, 65% to 80% seen once, with 2.7% in the top ten. CDR3 length: 21 residues. Losses at the gene ends were 5 bases for V and 0 bases for J; bases not matched to a gene: 20. The germline CDR1 and CDR2 sequences are MDHEN and SYDVKM. This clone was observed once.

The rearrangement links TRBV28 to TRBJ2-7, with 12 bases identical to TRBD2. Sequencing was carried out using PBMCs. This TCR derives from a man younger than 40 in good health and CMV-seronegative. CDR3 sequence (DNA): TGTGCCAGCAGTCAAACGTGGACCGGGACTAGCGGGTCCGTGAGCTCCTACGAGCAGTACTTC. Translating it yields CASSQTWTGTSGSVSSYEQYF.